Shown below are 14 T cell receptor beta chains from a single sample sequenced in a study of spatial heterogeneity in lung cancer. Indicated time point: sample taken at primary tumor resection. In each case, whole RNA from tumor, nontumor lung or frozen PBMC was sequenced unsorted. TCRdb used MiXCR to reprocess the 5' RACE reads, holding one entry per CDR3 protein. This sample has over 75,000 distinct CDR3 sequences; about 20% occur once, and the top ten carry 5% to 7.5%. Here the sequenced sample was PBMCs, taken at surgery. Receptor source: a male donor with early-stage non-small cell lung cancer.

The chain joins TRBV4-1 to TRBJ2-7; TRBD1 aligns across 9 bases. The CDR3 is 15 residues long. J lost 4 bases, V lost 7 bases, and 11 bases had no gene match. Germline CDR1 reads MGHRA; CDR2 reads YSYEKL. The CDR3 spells CASTPRTGDRYEQYF. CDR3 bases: TGCGCCAGCACCCCTCGGACAGGGGATAGGTACGAGCAGTACTTC.

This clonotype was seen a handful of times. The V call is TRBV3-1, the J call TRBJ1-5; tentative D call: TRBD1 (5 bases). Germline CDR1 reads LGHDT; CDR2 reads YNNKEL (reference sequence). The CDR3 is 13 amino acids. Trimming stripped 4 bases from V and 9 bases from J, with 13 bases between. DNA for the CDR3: TGTGCCAGCAGCCTAGGGGCGGTTAGGCCCCAGCATTTT. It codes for CASSLGAVRPQHF.

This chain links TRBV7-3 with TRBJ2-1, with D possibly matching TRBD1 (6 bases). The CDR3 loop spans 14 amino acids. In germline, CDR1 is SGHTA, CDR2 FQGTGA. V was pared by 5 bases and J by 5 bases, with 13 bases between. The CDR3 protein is CASSTADRHNEQFF. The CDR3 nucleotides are TGTGCCAGCAGCACTGCTGACAGGCACAATGAGCAGTTCTTC.

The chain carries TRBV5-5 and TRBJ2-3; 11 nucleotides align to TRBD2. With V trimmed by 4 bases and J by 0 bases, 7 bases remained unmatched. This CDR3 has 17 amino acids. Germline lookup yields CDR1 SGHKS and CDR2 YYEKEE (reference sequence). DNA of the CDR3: TGTGCCAGCAGCCTCTATCGGACTAGCGGGAGCACAGATACGCAGTATTTT. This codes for CASSLYRTSGSTDTQYF.

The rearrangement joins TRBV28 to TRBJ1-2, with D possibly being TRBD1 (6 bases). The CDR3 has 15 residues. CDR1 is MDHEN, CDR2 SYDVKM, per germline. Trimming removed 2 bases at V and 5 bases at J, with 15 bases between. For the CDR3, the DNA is TGTGCCAGCAGTTTACCCGGGACGGGACAATATGGCTACACCTTC. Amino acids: CASSLPGTGQYGYTF.

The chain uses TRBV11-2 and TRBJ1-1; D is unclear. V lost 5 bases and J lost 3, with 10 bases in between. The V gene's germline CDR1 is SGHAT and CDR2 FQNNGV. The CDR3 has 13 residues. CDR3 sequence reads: CASSLQRDTEAFF. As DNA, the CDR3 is TGTGCCAGCAGCCTGCAGAGGGACACTGAAGCTTTCTTT.

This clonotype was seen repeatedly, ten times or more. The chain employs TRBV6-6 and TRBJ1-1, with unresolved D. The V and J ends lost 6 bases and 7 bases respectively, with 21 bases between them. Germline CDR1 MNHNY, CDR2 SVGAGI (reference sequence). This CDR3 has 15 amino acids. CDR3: CASSPTGRTEIEAFF. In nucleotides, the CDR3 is TGTGCCAGCAGCCCTACGGGCAGGACTGAGATTGAAGCTTTCTTT.

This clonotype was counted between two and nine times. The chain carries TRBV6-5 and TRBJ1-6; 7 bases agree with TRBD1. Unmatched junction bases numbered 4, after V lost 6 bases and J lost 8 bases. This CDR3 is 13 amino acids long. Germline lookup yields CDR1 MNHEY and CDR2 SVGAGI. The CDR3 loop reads CASSYDRDSPLHF. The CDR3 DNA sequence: TGTGCCAGCAGCTATGACAGGGATTCACCCCTCCACTTT.

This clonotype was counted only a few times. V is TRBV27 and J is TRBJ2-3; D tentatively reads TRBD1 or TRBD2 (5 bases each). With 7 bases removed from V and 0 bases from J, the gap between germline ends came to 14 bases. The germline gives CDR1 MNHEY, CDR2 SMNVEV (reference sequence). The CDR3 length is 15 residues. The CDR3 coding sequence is TGTGCCAGCACCCTTTATGGGGGAAGCACAGATACGCAGTATTTT. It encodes CASTLYGGSTDTQYF.

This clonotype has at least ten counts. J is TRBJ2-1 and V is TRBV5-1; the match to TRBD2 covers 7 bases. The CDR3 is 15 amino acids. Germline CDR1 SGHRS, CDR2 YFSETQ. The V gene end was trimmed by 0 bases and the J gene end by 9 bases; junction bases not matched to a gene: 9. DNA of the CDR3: TGCGCCAGCAGCTTGGATCAGCGGGACCGCAGTGAGCAGTTCTTC. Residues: CASSLDQRDRSEQFF.

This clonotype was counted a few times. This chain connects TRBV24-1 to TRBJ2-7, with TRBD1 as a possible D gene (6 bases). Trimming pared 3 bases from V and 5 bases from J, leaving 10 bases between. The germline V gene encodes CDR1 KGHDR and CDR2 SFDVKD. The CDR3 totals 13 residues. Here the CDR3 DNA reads TGTGCCACCAGTGATATCTCAGGGGACGAGCAGTACTTC. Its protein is CATSDISGDEQYF.

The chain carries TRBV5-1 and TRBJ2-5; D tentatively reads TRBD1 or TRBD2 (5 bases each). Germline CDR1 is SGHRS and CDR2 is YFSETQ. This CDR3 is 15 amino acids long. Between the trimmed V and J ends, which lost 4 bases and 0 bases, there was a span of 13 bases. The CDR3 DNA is TGCGCCAGCAGCCAGGGACGAGGGTACCAAGAGACCCAGTACTTC. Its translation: CASSQGRGYQETQYF.

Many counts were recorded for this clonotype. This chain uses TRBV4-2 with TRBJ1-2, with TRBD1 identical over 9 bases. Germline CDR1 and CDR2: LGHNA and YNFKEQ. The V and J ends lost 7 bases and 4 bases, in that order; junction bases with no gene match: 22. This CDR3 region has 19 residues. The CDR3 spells CASNPIAAPGTGSSYGYTF. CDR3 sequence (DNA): TGTGCCAGCAACCCGATCGCAGCGCCTGGGACAGGGAGTAGCTATGGCTACACCTTC.

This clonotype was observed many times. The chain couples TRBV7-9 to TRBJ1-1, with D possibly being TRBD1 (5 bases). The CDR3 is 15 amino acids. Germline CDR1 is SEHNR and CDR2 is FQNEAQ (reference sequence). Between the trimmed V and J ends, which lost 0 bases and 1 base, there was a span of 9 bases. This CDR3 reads CASSLAGAANTEAFF. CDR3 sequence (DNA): TGTGCCAGCAGCTTAGCAGGGGCCGCGAACACTGAAGCTTTCTTT. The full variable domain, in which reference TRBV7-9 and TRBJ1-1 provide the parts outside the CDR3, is DTGVSQNPRHKITKRGQNVTFRCDPISEHNRLYWYRQTLGQGPEFLTYFQNEAQLEKSRLLSDRFSAERPKGSFSTLEIQRTEQGDSAMYLCASSLAGAANTEAFFGQGTRLTVV.